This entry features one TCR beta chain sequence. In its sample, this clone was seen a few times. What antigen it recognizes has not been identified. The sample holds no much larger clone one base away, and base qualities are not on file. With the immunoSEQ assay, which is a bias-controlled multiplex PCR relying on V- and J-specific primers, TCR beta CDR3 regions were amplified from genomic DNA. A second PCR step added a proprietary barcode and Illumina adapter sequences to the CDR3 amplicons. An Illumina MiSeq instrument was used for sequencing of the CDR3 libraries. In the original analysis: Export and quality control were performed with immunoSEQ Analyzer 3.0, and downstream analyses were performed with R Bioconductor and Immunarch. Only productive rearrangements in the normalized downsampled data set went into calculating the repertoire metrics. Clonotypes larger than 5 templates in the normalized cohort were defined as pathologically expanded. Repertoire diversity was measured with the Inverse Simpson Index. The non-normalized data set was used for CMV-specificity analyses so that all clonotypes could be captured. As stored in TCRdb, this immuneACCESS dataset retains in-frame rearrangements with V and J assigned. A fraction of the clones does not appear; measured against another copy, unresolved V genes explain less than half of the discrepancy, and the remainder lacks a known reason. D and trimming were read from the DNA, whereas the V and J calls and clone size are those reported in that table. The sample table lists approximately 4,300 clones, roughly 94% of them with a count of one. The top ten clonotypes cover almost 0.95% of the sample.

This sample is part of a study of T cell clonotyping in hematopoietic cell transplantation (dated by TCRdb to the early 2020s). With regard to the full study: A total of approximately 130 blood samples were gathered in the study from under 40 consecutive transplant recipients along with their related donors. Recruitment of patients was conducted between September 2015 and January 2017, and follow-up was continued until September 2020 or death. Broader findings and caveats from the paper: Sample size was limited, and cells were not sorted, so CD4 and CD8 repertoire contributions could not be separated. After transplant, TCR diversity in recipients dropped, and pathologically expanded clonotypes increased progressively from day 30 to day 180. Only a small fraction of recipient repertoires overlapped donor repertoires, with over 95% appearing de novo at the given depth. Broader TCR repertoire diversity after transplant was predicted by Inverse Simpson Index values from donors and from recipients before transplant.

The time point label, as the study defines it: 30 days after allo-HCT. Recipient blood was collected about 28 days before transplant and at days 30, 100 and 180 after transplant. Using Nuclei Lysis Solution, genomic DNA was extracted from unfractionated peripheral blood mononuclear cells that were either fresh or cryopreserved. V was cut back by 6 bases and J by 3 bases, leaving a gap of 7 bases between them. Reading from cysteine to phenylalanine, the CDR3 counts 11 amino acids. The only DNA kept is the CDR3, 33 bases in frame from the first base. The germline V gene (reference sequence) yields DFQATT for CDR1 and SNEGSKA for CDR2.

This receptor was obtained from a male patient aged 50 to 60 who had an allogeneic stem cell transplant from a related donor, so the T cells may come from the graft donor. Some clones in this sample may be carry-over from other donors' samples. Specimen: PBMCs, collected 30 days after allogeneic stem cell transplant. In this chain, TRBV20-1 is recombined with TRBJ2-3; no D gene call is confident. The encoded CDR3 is CSAGLTDTQYF. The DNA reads TGCAGTGCCGGCCTGACAGATACGCAGTATTTT.